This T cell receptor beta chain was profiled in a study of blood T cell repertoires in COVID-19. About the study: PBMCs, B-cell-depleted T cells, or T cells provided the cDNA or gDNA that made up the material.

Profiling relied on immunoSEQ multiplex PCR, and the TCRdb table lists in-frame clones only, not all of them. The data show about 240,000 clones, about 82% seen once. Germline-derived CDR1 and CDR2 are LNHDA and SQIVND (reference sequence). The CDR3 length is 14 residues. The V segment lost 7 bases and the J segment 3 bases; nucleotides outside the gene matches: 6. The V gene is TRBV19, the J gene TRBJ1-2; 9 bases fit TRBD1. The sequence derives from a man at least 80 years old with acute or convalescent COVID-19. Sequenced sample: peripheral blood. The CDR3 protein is CASTPDRGYYGYTF. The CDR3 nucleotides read TGTGCCAGTACCCCGGACAGGGGCTACTATGGCTACACCTTC.